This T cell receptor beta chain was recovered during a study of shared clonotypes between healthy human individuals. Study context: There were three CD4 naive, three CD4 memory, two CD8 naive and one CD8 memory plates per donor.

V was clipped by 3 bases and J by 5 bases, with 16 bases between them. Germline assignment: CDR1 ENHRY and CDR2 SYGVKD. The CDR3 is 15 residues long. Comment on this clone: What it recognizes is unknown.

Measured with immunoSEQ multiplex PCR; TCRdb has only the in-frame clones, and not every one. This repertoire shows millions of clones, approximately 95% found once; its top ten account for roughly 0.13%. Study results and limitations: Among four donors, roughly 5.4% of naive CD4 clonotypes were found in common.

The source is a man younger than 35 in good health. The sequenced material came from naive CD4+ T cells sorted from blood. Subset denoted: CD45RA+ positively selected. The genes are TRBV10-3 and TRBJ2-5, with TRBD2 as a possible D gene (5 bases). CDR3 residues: CAISDLLGVGETQYF. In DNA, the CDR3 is TGTGCCATCAGTGACCTCCTCGGGGTGGGGGAGACCCAGTACTTC.